Presented here are 9 T cell receptor beta chains from one specimen sequenced in a study of vaccination and CD4 T cells after COVID-19. CD4+ T cells that had been cultured provided DNA sequenced with the Oncomine TCR Beta short-read assay. TCRdb reanalysed the PCR reads using MiXCR and keeps one entry per CDR3 protein. The sample includes about 21,000 distinct CDR3 sequences, 45% to 55% of them seen just once. Their cognate antigens are unknown. Time point: late sampling 161 to 241 days after vaccination in three convalescent patients. The treatment denotes: roughly 10-day PBMC culture with coronavirus spike peptide pools or control peptides (ViraFEST assay). The sequencing here drew on CD4+ T cells from blood, cultured in vitro, taken about 7 months after SARS-CoV-2 vaccination. The receptors were gathered from a human donor who had recovered from COVID-19.

The gene calls are TRBV15 and TRBJ1-1, with D uncertain. Germline V gives CDR1 LNHNV, CDR2 YYDKDF (reference sequence). This CDR3 region has 16 residues. Trimming removed 0 bases at V and 4 bases at J, with 15 bases between. The CDR3 DNA is TGTGCCACCAGCAGAGAGAATCTTGGGGTCGGCACTGAAGCTTTCTTT. Translation: CATSRENLGVGTEAFF.

The rearrangement uses TRBV20-1 and TRBJ2-1, with D hard to call. Germline V gene sequence: CDR1 DFQATT, CDR2 SNEGSKA (reference sequence). This CDR3 contains 14 residues. The V and J ends lost 2 bases and 0 bases respectively, with 8 bases between them. For the CDR3, the DNA is TGCAGTGCTAGATTTCTGAGCTCCTACAATGAGCAGTTCTTC. As protein: CSARFLSSYNEQFF.

This clonotype showed up just a few times. V gene TRBV20-1 combines with J gene TRBJ2-3; 9 bases are a match to TRBD2. The V and J ends lost 3 bases and 0 bases, in that order; junction bases with no gene match: 7. The CDR3 contains 16 residues. Germline CDR1 DFQATT, CDR2 SNEGSKA (reference sequence). The CDR3 bases are TGCAGTGCTAGTGGCGGGAGGGCAGGCAGCACAGATACGCAGTATTTT. Its translation: CSASGGRAGSTDTQYF.

The rearrangement links TRBV20-1 to TRBJ2-7, with TRBD2 identical over 8 bases. This CDR3 contains 11 residues. Per the germline V gene, CDR1 is DFQATT and CDR2 is SNEGSKA (reference sequence). V shed 6 bases, J shed 7 bases, and the junction held 5 bases outside the gene matches. The CDR3 sequence: CSAIGLAEQYF. The CDR3 DNA follows: TGCAGTGCCATCGGACTAGCAGAGCAGTACTTC.

This clonotype was picked up a small number of times. This chain joins TRBV6-2 or TRBV6-3 and TRBJ2-7, with TRBD2 matching 7 bases. The CDR3 has 13 residues. CDR1 is MNHEY, CDR2 SVGEGT, per germline. The V gene end was trimmed by 6 bases and the J gene end by 2 bases; junction bases not matched to a gene: 4. DNA of the CDR3: TGTGCCAGCAGAGCGGGACGGACCTACGAGCAGTACTTC. Translation: CASRAGRTYEQYF.

In DNA form, the CDR3 reads TGTGCCAGCAGCGCCAGAACCCGACTAGCGGGAGGGTATGAGCAGTTCTTC. It yields the protein CASSARTRLAGGYEQFF. V and J are TRBV7-8 and TRBJ2-1; 14 bases line up with TRBD2. This CDR3 spans 17 amino acids. V was clipped by 5 bases and J by 8 bases; unmatched bases: 11. CDR1 and CDR2 (germline): SGHVS, FQNEAQ.

This sequence joins TRBV7-3 and TRBJ1-1; no clear D gene. CDR3 length: 16 residues. Per germline, CDR1 SGHTA and CDR2 FQGTGA. Deletions cut 2 bases from V and 2 bases from J, with 15 bases between. The CDR3 spells CASSLRPWGFNTEAFF. The CDR3 DNA sequence: TGTGCCAGCAGCTTACGCCCATGGGGATTTAACACTGAAGCTTTCTTT.

This clonotype was detected a few times. The rearrangement links TRBV15 to TRBJ2-1; maybe TRBD2 (6 bases). V lost 3 bases and J lost 7, with 7 bases in between. Germline V lookup: CDR1 LNHNV, CDR2 YYDKDF (reference sequence). This CDR3 is 12 amino acids long. The CDR3 DNA follows: TGTGCCACCAGCAGGGAGGGGAATGAGCAGTTCTTC. Protein sequence: CATSREGNEQFF.

V usage is TRBV24-1 and J usage is TRBJ2-6; TRBD1 might be the D (5 bases). The germline V gene has CDR1 KGHDR and CDR2 SFDVKD. With 4 bases removed from V and 2 bases from J, the gap between germline ends came to 14 bases. CDR3 length equals 17 residues. Written as DNA, the CDR3 is TGTGCCACCAGTGAAGCAGGGTTGGGGCCTGGGGCCAACGTCCTGACTTTC. This gives the protein CATSEAGLGPGANVLTF.